This record looks at one TCR beta chain sequence and its context. Antigen unknown. These data belong to a study of cytomegalovirus exposure and HLA in healthy donors. Study-wide findings and caveats: A link between a missense DCLRE1C variant and TCR beta V- and J-gene trimming emerged from a later analysis. Using a false discovery rate of 0.05, a later analysis showed that approximately 17,000 TCR beta sequences were associated with HLA alleles.

CDR1 is MNHEY and CDR2 is SVGAGI in the germline V gene. This CDR3 is built from 14 residues. The trim removed 6 bases at V and 5 bases at J, leaving 5 bases unmatched. PCR amplification relied on 60 Vbeta primers (plus 13 Jbeta primers). Sequencing was performed with immunoSEQ multiplex PCR; in TCRdb, only in-frame clones are kept and a portion is missing. The sample consists of about 98,000 clones, 55% to 75% of them appearing once. The receptor was derived from a man over 45 in good health and CMV-seronegative. The gene calls are TRBV6-5 and TRBJ2-2; 8 nucleotides agree with TRBD2. The sequencing sample was made of PBMCs. This chain's CDR3 is CASRREGRTGELFF. Written as DNA, the CDR3 is TGTGCCAGCAGACGGGAGGGGAGGACCGGGGAGCTGTTTTTT.